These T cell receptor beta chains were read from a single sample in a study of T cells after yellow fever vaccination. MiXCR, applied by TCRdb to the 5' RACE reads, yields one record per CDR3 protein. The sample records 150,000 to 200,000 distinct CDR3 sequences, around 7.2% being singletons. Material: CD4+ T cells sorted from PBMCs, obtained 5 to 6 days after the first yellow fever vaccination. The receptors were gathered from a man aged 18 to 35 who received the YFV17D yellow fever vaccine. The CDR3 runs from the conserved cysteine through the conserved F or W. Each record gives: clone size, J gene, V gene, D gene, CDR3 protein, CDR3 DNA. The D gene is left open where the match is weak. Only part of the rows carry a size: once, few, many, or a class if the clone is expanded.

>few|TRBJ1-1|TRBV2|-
CASSEIGGGDTEAFF
TGTGCCAGCAGTGAGATAGGGGGGGGGGACACTGAAGCTTTCTTT
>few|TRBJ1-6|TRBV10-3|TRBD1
CAISETTGGGTDSPLHF
TGTGCCATCAGTGAGACCACAGGGGGGGGGACCGATTCACCCCTCCACTTT
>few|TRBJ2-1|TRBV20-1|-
CSASFDSSSYNEQFF
TGCAGTGCTAGTTTCGACAGCAGCTCCTACAATGAGCAGTTCTTC
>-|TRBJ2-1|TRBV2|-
CASKADQYNEQFF
TGTGCCAGCAAGGCGGACCAATACAATGAGCAGTTCTTC
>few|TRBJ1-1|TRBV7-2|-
CASSSRGRGNTEAFF
TGTGCCAGCAGCTCAAGGGGGAGAGGGAACACTGAAGCTTTCTTT
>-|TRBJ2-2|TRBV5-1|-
CASSLAQRHANTGELFF
TGCGCCAGCAGCTTGGCCCAGAGACACGCGAACACCGGGGAGCTGTTTTTT
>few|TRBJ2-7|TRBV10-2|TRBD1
CASSDRDRGMYEQYF
TGCGCCAGCAGCGACCGGGACAGGGGCATGTACGAGCAGTACTTC
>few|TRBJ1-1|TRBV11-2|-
CASRRIGNTEAFF
TGTGCCAGCAGGAGAATTGGGAACACTGAAGCTTTCTTT
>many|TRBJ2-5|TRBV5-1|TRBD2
CASSFRLAGSGTQYF
TGCGCCAGCAGCTTTCGACTAGCGGGATCGGGGACCCAGTACTTC
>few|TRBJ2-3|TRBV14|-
CASSQVLNIPQYF
TGTGCCAGCAGCCAAGTTCTTAACATCCCGCAGTATTTT
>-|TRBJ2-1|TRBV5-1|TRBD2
CASSPQSGGEQFF
TGCGCCAGCAGCCCCCAGAGCGGGGGTGAGCAGTTCTTC
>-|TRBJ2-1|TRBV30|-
CAWSGHGFNEQFF
TGTGCCTGGAGTGGACACGGGTTTAATGAGCAGTTCTTC
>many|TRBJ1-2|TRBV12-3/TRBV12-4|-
CASKEANMNGYTF
TGTGCCAGCAAGGAAGCCAATATGAATGGCTACACCTTC
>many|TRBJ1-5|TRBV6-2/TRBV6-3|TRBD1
CASSPQGNQPQHF
TGTGCCAGCAGTCCACAGGGGAATCAGCCCCAGCATTTT
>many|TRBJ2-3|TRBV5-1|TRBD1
CASSPQGAFGDTQYF
TGCGCCAGCAGTCCTCAGGGGGCATTTGGAGATACGCAGTATTTT
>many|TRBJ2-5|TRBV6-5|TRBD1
CASARGQTQYF
TGTGCCAGCGCCAGGGGGCAGACCCAGTACTTC
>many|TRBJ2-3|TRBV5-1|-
CASSLPAVSTDTQYF
TGCGCCAGCAGCTTGCCAGCGGTTAGCACAGATACGCAGTATTTT
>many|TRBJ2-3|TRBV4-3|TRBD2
CASSQASGGKDTQYF
TGCGCCAGCAGCCAAGCTAGCGGGGGGAAAGATACGCAGTATTTT
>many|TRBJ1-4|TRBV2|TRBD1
CASSSWTGTNEKLFF
TGTGCCAGCAGTAGTTGGACAGGGACCAATGAAAAACTGTTTTTT
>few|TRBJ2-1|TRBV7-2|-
CASRLDLVPYNEQFF
TGTGCCAGCAGACTAGACTTGGTACCCTACAATGAGCAGTTCTTC
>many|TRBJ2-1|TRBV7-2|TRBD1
CASSRQGARNEQFF
TGTGCCAGCAGCCGCCAGGGGGCTAGGAATGAGCAGTTCTTC
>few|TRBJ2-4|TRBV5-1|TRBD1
CASSPQGANIQYF
TGCGCCAGCAGCCCACAGGGGGCGAACATTCAGTACTTC
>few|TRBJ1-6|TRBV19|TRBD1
CASSKTGDSPLHF
TGTGCCAGTAGTAAGACAGGGGATTCACCCCTCCACTTT
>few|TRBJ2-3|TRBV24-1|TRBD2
CATSEGGGGGDTQYF
TGTGCCACCAGTGAGGGCGGGGGGGGAGGAGATACGCAGTATTTT
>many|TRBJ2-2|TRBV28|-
CASSTNTGELFF
TGTGCCAGCAGTACAAACACCGGGGAGCTGTTTTTT
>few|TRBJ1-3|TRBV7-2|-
CASRFDSHSGNTIYF
TGTGCCAGCAGATTTGACAGCCACTCTGGAAACACCATATATTTT
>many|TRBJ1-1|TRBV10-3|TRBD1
CAISDRDRAPNTEAFF
TGTGCCATCAGTGACCGGGACAGGGCTCCGAACACTGAAGCTTTCTTT
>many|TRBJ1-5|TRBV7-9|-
CASSRDIEGPQHF
TGTGCCAGCAGCCGGGACATTGAGGGGCCCCAGCATTTT
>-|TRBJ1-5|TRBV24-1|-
CATSDFGGPPNQPQHF
TGTGCCACCAGTGATTTTGGCGGCCCACCAAATCAGCCCCAGCATTTT
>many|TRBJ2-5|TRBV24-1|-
CATSETETQYF
TGTGCCACCAGTGAGACGGAGACCCAGTACTTC